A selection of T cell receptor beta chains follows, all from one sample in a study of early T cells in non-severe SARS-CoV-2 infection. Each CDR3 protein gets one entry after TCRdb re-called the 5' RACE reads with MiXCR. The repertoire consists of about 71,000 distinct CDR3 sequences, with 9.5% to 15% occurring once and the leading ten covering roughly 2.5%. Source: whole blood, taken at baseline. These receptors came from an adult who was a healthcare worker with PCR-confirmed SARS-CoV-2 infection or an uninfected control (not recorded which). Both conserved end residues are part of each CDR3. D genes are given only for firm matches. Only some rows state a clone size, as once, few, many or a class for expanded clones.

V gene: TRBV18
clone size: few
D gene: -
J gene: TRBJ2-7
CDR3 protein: CASSPEAGANEQYF
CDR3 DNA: TGTGCCAGCTCACCGGAAGCAGGGGCGAACGAGCAGTACTTC

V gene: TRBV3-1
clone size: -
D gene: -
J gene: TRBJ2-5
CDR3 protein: CASSQVGMTQYF
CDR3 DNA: TGTGCCAGCAGCCAAGTCGGTATGACCCAGTACTTC

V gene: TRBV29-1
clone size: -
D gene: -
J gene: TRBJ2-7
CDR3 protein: CSVEEGASGTSYEQYF
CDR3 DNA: TGCAGCGTTGAAGAGGGGGCTAGCGGAACCTCCTACGAGCAGTACTTC

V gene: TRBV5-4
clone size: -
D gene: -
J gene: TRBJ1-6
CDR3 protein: CASSQRGSFSPLHF
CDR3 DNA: TGTGCCAGCAGCCAGAGGGGGTCTTTCTCACCCCTCCACTTT

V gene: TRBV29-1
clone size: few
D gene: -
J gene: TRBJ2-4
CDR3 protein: CSVSLAKNIQYF
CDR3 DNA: TGCAGCGTTAGCTTAGCCAAAAACATTCAGTACTTC

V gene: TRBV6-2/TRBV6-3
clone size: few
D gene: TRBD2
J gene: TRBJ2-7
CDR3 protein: CASSTRTSGGHEQYF
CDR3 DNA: TGTGCCAGCAGTACCAGGACTAGCGGGGGGCACGAGCAGTACTTC

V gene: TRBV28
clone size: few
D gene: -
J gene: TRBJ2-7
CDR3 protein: CASSPGTLSYEQYF
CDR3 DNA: TGTGCCAGCAGTCCCGGGACACTCTCCTACGAGCAGTACTTC

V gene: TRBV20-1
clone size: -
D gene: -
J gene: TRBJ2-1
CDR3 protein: CSARGGGSIWNEQFF
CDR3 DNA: TGCAGTGCTAGAGGTGGAGGCTCGATCTGGAATGAGCAGTTCTTC

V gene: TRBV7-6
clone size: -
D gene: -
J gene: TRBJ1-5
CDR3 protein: CASSLGTSNQPQHF
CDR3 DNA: TGTGCCAGCAGCTTGGGAACAAGCAATCAGCCCCAGCATTTT

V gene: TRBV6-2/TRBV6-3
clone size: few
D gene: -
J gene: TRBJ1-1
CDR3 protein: CASSFRFNTEAFF
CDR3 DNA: TGTGCCAGCAGTTTTCGCTTCAACACTGAAGCTTTCTTT

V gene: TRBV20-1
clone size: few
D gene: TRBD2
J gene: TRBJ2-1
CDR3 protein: CSAIPGGTAYNEQFF
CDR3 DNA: TGCAGTGCTATCCCGGGAGGGACTGCCTACAATGAGCAGTTCTTC

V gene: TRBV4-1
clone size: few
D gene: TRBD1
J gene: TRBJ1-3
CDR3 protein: CASSQEFPTGTGNTIYF
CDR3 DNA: TGCGCCAGCAGCCAAGAGTTTCCGACAGGGACAGGAAACACCATATATTTT

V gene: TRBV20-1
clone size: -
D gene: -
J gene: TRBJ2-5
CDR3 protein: CSAIQETQYF
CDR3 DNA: TGCAGTGCTATTCAAGAGACCCAGTACTTC

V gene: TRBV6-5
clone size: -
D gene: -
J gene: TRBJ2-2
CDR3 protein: CASSYSMDSGANTGELFF
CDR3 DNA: TGTGCCAGCAGTTACTCGATGGACAGTGGGGCAAACACCGGGGAGCTGTTTTTT

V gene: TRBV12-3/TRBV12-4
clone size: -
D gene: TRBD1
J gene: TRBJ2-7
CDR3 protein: CASSYGTGGGEQYF
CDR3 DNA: TGTGCCAGCAGTTACGGGACAGGGGGCGGCGAGCAGTACTTC

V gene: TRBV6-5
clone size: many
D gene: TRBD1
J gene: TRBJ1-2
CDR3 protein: CASRGAPGTGVGYTF
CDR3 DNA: TGTGCCAGCAGAGGTGCCCCCGGGACAGGGGTCGGCTACACCTTC

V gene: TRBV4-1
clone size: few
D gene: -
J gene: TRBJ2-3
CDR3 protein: CASSQGGRGNF
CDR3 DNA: TGCGCCAGCAGCCAAGGCGGGCGTGGGAATTTT

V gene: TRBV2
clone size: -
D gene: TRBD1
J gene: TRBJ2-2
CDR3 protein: CASSEEQGAGTGELFF
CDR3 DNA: TGTGCCAGCAGTGAAGAGCAGGGGGCCGGTACCGGGGAGCTGTTTTTT

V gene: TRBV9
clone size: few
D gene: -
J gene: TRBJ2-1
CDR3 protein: CASSVSGGPMSNEQFF
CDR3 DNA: TGTGCCAGCAGCGTGAGTGGGGGCCCCATGAGTAATGAGCAGTTCTTC

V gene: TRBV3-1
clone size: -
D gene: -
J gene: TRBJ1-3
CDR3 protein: CASSQGGGTIYF
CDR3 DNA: TGTGCCAGCAGCCAAGGTGGGGGGACCATATATTTT

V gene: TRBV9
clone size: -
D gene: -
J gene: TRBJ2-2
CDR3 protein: CASSEGTGELFF
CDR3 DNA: TGTGCCAGCAGCGAGGGTACCGGGGAGCTGTTTTTT

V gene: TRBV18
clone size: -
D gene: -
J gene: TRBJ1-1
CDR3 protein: CASSPPSVGTEAFF
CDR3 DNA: TGTGCCAGCTCACCACCGTCAGTGGGGACTGAAGCTTTCTTT

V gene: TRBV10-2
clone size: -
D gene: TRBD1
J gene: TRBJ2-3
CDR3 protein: CASSDGQGSTDTQYF
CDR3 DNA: TGCGCCAGCAGCGACGGACAGGGTAGCACAGATACGCAGTATTTT

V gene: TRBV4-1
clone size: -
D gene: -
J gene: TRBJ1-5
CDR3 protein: CASSANRAGNQPQHF
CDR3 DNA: TGCGCCAGCAGCGCTAACAGGGCCGGAAATCAGCCCCAGCATTTT

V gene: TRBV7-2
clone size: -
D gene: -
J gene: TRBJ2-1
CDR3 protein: CASSLRAGALPDNEQFF
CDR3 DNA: TGTGCCAGCAGCTTACGCGCGGGGGCACTACCTGACAATGAGCAGTTCTTC

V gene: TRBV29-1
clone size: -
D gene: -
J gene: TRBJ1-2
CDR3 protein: CSVEPTHYGYTF
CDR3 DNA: TGCAGCGTTGAACCGACTCACTATGGCTACACCTTC

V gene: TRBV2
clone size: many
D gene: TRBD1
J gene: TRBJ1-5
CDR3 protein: CASRRQGNNQPQHF
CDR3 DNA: TGTGCCAGCAGAAGACAGGGGAATAATCAGCCCCAGCATTTT

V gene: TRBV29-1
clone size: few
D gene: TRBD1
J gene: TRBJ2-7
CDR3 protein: CSVGDSFREQYF
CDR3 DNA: TGCAGCGTTGGGGACAGTTTCCGCGAGCAGTACTTC

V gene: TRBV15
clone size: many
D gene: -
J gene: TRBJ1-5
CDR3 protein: CATSRAGYSNQPQHF
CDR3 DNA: TGTGCCACCAGCAGAGCAGGCTATAGCAATCAGCCCCAGCATTTT

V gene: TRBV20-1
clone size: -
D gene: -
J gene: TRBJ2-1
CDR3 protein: CSARERASQQFF
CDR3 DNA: TGCAGTGCTAGAGAGCGGGCGTCGCAGCAGTTCTTC

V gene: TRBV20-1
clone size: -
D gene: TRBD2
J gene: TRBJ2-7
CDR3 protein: CSAVGLAESYEQYF
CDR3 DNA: TGCAGTGCTGTGGGACTAGCGGAGAGCTACGAGCAGTACTTC

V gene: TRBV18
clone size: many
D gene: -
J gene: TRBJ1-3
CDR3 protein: CASSPPGTLMGNTIYF
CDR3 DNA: TGTGCCAGCTCACCACCGGGGACACTGATGGGAAACACCATATATTTT

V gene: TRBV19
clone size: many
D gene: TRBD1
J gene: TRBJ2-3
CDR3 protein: CASSISTGGTDTQYF
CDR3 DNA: TGTGCCAGTAGTATTAGTACAGGGGGGACAGATACGCAGTATTTT

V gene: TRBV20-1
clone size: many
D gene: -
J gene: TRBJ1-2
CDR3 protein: CSASAGNGYTF
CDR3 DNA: TGCAGTGCTAGTGCAGGGAACGGCTACACCTTC

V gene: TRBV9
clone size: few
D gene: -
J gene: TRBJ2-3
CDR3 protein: CASSVGDPADTQYF
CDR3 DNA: TGTGCCAGCAGCGTAGGGGACCCAGCAGATACGCAGTATTTT

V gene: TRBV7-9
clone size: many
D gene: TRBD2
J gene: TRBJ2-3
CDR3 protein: CASLPSGGSGDTQYF
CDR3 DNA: TGTGCCAGCCTCCCCTCGGGGGGGAGCGGAGATACGCAGTATTTT

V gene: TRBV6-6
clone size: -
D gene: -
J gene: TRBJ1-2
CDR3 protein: CASSYGGLIYGYTF
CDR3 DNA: TGTGCCAGCAGTTACGGGGGACTGATCTATGGCTACACCTTC

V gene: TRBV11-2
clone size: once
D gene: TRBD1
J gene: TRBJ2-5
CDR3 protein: CASRPLGQGIRETQYF
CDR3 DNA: TGTGCCAGCAGGCCCTTGGGACAGGGGATACGAGAGACCCAGTACTTC

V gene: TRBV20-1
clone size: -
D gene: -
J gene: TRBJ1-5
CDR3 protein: CSALPDSSNQPQHF
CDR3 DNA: TGCAGTGCTCTCCCGGACAGCAGCAATCAGCCCCAGCATTTT

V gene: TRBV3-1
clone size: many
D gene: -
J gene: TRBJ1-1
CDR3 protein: CASSQMAEAFF
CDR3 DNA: TGTGCCAGCAGCCAGATGGCTGAAGCTTTCTTT

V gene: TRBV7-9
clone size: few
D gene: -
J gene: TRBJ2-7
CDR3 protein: CASSMIGGEQYF
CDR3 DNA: TGTGCCAGCAGCATGATAGGGGGGGAGCAGTACTTC

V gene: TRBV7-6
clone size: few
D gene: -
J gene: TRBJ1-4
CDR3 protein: CASSLTAGETNEKLFF
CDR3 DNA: TGTGCCAGCAGCTTAACGGCAGGGGAGACTAATGAAAAACTGTTTTTT

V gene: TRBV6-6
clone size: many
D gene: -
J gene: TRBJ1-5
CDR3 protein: CASSRNGGSNQPQHF
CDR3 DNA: TGTGCCAGCAGCCGAAACGGGGGAAGCAATCAGCCCCAGCATTTT